The rows below give T cell receptor beta chains drawn from one sample of a study of tumor-infiltrating lymphocytes in primary liver carcinoma. From the multiplex PCR reads, TCRdb called clonotypes with MiXCR, one entry per CDR3 protein. This sample yields more than 150,000 distinct CDR3 sequences, of which 50% to 75% are seen a single time; 70% to 80% belongs to the top ten. The sample comprised peripheral blood. The receptors were gathered from a man aged 35 to 55 with primary liver carcinoma and hepatitis B virus infection. The conserved cysteine and the conserved F or W are not part of the CDR3 here. Fields, in order: D gene, V gene, CDR3 protein. D genes are given only for firm matches.

D: TRBD1
V: TRBV11-2
CDR3: ASSPRQGVNSNYGYT

D: TRBD1
V: TRBV4-2
CDR3: ASSQDRSRGKAF

D: -
V: TRBV4-1
CDR3: ASSQGLRGSPLH

D: -
V: TRBV6-6
CDR3: TSSYSPGRTTYEQY

D: -
V: TRBV14
CDR3: VSSQSDLEQF

D: -
V: TRBV6-5
CDR3: ASSTENYGYT

D: -
V: TRBV28
CDR3: ASSSGQADTQY

D: -
V: TRBV11-2
CDR3: ASSLQGNKSPLH

D: -
V: TRBV7-9
CDR3: ASAGLFSYEQY

D: -
V: TRBV4-2
CDR3: ASSQEARTVSYEQY

D: -
V: TRBV11-2
CDR3: ASSLHYEQY

D: -
V: TRBV10-3
CDR3: AISESNEEQF

D: TRBD1
V: TRBV29-1
CDR3: SVAGQGWNEQF

D: TRBD2
V: TRBV4-1
CDR3: ASSLSRTSGTDTQY

D: -
V: TRBV12-3/TRBV12-4
CDR3: ASSRGGWYSNQPQH

D: -
V: TRBV29-1
CDR3: SVGEGAETHY

D: -
V: TRBV29-1
CDR3: SLRTGTYNEQF

D: TRBD2
V: TRBV28
CDR3: ASSFGHPGLAGGSDTQY

D: -
V: TRBV6-5
CDR3: ASSYSRRLVTGELF

D: -
V: TRBV14
CDR3: ASSRGYIDTQY

D: TRBD1
V: TRBV5-5
CDR3: ASSQTGQGEAF

D: -
V: TRBV11-2
CDR3: ASSPGASAGDTQY

D: -
V: TRBV7-9
CDR3: ASSSRDEGVKYTQY

D: -
V: TRBV6-5
CDR3: ASSYPAPSTTQY

D: TRBD1
V: TRBV7-8
CDR3: ASSLDRDRVTF

D: -
V: TRBV6-5
CDR3: ASKLSSYNEQF